This record looks at one T cell receptor (beta chain) sequence and its context. Its antigen is not yet known. Per-base qualities were not stored, and no clone one base away is much larger. Sequencing took place on an Illumina HiSeq 2500. Quantitative 5'-RACE with molecular barcodes was the method used to prepare the TCR beta libraries. The published analysis was carried out like this. To identify disease-linked TCR variants, a new computational method was used, one built on a probabilistic model of VDJ rearrangement. TCRdb trimmed the raw reads at Q25, called clones with MiXCR and kept productive beta chains. Here each entry gathers all rows of one CDR3 protein and keeps the most common genes and DNA. TCRdb's processing, not the authors' own work, is the source of the V and J calls. The sample profile shows 340,000 or so distinct CDR3 sequences; 14% to 15% of them were found once. Jointly, the top ten make up roughly 1.1% of the sample.

V is clipped by 5 bases and J by 6 bases, and the sequence between their germline boundaries is 8 bases long. The CDR3 starts with the cysteine, ends with the phenylalanine, and has 11 residues. The only DNA kept is the CDR3, 33 bases in frame from the first base. Per the germline V gene (reference sequence), DFQATT is the CDR1 and SNEGSKA is the CDR2. These data originate in a study of CD8 T cells in ankylosing spondylitis (dated by TCRdb to the late 2010s). The study in broad terms: To find TCR variants linked to disease, the study profiled T cell receptor beta repertoires in ankylosing spondylitis patients and healthy donors. In total, the full study cohort was made up of roughly 110 healthy donors and about two dozen ankylosing spondylitis patients. Peripheral blood was sampled, and synovial fluid was also collected from ankylosing spondylitis patients.

The full study reports these points: Blood from ankylosing spondylitis patients appeared to be characterized by a TCR beta motif composed of 7 to 9 highly homologous amino acid variants. The disease-linked clones had a CD8+ phenotype and were found at relatively low frequencies in peripheral blood. According to the report, matched synovial fluid samples from ankylosing spondylitis patients were significantly enriched for the disease-linked clones. Some of the motif variants had been reported before in the synovial fluid and blood of reactive arthritis patients, a finding that suggests common disease-initiation mechanisms.

The rearranged segments are TRBV20-1 and TRBJ2-1; the D gene lacks a confident call. This TCR came from a male donor with ankylosing spondylitis or in good health (not recorded which). Sequenced material: blood, either unsorted or a sorted T cell fraction (not recorded which). The CDR3 sequence is CSASPINEQFF. The bases read TGCAGTGCTTCCCCAATCAATGAGCAGTTCTTC.